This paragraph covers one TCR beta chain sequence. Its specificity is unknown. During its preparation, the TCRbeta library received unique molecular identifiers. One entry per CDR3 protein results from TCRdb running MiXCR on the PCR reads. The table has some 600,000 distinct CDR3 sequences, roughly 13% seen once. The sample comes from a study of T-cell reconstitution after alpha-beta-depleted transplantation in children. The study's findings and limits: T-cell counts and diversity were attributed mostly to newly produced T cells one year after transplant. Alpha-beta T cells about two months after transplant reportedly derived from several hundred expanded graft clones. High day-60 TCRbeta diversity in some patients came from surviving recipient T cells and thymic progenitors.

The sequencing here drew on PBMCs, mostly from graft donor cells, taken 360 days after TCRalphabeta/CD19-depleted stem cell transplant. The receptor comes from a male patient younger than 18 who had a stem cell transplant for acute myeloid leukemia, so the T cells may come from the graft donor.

CDR3 sequence reads: CASSLFETYEQYF. The CDR3 coding sequence is TGTGCCAGCAGCTTATTCGAGACCTACGAGCAGTACTTC. V and J are TRBV7-8 and TRBJ2-7; D ambiguous. Trimming took 2 bases from V and 2 from J, leaving 7 bases between them. This CDR3 has 13 residues. Germline V CDR1 and CDR2: SGHVS, FQNEAQ.